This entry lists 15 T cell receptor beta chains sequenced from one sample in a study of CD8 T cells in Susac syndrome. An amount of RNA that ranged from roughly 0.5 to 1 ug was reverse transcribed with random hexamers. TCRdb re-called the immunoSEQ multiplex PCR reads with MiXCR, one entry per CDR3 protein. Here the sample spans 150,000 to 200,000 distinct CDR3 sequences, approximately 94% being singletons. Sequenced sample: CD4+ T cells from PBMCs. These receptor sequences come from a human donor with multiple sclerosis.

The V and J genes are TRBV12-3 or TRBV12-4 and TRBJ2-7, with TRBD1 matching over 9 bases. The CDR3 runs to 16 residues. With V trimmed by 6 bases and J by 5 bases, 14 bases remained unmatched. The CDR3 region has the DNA TGTGCCAGCAGCTACAATCCCGGGACAGGGAACCACGAGCAGTACTTC. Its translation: CASSYNPGTGNHEQYF.

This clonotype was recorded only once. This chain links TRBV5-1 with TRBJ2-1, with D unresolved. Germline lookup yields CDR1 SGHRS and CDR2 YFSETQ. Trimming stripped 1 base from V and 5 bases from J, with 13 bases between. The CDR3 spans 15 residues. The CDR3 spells CASSLPGPMNNEQFF. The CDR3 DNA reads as TGCGCCAGCAGCTTGCCCGGCCCAATGAACAATGAGCAGTTCTTC. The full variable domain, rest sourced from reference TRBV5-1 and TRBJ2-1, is KAGVTQTPRYLIKTRGQQVTLSCSPISGHRSVSWYQQTPGQGLQFLFEYFSETQRNKGNFPGRFSGRQFSNSRSEMNVSTLELGDSALYLCASSLPGPMNNEQFFGPGTRLTVL.

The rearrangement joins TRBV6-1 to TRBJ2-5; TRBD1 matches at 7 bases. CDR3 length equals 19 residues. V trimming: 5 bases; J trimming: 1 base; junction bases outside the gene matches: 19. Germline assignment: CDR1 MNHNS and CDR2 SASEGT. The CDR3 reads CASSPLRLRQGKGQETQYF. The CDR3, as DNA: TGTGCCAGCAGTCCCCTAAGACTTCGACAGGGAAAGGGCCAAGAGACCCAGTACTTC.

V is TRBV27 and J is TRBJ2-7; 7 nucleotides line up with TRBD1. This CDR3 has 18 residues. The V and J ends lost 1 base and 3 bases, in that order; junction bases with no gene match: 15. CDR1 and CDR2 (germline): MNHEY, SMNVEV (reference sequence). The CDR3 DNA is TGTGCCAGCAGTTTATATGACAGGGCAACCGGATATTTCTACGAGCAGTACTTC. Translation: CASSLYDRATGYFYEQYF.

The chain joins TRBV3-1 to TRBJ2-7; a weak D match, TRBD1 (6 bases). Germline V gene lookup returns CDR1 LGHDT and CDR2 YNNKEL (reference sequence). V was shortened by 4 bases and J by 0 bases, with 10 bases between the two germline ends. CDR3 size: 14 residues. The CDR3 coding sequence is TGTGCCAGCAGCCTCATGACAGGCTCCTACGAGCAGTACTTC. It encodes CASSLMTGSYEQYF.

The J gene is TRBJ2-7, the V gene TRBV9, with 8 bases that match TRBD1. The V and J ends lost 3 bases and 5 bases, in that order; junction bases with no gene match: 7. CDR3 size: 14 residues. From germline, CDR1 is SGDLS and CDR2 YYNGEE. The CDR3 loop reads CASSARTGRDEQYF. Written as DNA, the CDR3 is TGTGCCAGCAGCGCTCGGACAGGGCGCGACGAGCAGTACTTC.

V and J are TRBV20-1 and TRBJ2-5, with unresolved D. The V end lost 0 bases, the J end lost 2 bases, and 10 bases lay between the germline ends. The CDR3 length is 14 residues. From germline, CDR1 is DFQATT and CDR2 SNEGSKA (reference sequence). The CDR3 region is CSARDRHGQETQYF. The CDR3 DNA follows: TGCAGTGCTAGAGATCGGCATGGGCAAGAGACCCAGTACTTC.

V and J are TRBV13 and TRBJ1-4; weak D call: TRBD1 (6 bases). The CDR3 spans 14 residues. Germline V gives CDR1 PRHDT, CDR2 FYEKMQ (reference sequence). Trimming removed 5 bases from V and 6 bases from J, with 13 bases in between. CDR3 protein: CASSTRQVDEKLFF. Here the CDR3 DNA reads TGTGCCAGCAGCACCCGACAGGTGGATGAAAAACTGTTTTTT. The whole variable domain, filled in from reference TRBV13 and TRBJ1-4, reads AAGVIQSPRHLIKEKRETATLKCYPIPRHDTVYWYQQGPGQDPQFLISFYEKMQSDKGSIPDRFSAQQFSDYHSELNMSSLELGDSALYFCASSTRQVDEKLFFGSGTQLSVL.

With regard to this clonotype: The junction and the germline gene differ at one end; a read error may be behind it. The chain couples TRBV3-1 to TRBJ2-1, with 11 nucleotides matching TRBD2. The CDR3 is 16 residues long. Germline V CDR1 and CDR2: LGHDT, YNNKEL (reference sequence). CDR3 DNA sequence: TGTGCCAGCAGGCAAGCTGGGACTAGCGGTTACAATGAGCAGTTCTTC. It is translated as CASRQAGTSGYNEQFF.

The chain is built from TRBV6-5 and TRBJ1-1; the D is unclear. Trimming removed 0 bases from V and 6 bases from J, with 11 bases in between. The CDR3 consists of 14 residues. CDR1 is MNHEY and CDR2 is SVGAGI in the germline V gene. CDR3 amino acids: CASSYSRSGPEAFF. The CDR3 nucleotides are TGTGCCAGCAGTTACTCCAGGTCCGGGCCTGAAGCTTTCTTT.

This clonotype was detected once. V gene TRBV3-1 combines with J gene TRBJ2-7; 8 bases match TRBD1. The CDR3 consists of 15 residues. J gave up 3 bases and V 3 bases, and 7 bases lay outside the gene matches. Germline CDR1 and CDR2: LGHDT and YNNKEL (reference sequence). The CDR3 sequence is CASSQGGQVIYEQYF. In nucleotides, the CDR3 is TGTGCCAGCAGCCAGGGGGGACAGGTAATCTACGAGCAGTACTTC.

For the CDR3, the DNA is TGTGCCAGCAGCGTAGATGCGGGGGGGCCACGAGATACGCAGTATTTT. Encoded protein: CASSVDAGGPRDTQYF. The chain uses TRBV9 and TRBJ2-3; 9 nucleotides match TRBD2. Germline CDR1 is SGDLS and CDR2 is YYNGEE. The V segment lost 0 bases and the J segment 5 bases; nucleotides outside the gene matches: 7. The CDR3 spans 16 residues.

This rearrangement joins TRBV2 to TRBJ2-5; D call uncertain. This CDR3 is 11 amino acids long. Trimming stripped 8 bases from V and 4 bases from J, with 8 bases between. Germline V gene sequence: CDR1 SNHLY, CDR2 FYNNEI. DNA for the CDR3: TGTGCCAGCGGGCAGCCAGAGACCCAGTACTTC. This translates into CASGQPETQYF.

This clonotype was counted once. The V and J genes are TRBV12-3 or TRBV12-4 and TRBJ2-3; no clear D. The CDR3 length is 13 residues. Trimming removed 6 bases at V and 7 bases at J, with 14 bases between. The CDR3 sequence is CASRGSLGHTQYF. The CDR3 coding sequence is TGTGCCAGCAGAGGATCCCTAGGGCATACGCAGTATTTT.

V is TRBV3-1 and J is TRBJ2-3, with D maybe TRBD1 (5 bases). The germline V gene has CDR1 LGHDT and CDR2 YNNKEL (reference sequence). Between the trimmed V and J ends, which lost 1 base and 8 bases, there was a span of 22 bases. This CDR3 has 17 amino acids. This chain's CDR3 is CASSQGFLGQGSFTQYF. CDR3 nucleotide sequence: TGTGCCAGCAGCCAAGGTTTTCTGGGTCAGGGATCATTTACGCAGTATTTT.